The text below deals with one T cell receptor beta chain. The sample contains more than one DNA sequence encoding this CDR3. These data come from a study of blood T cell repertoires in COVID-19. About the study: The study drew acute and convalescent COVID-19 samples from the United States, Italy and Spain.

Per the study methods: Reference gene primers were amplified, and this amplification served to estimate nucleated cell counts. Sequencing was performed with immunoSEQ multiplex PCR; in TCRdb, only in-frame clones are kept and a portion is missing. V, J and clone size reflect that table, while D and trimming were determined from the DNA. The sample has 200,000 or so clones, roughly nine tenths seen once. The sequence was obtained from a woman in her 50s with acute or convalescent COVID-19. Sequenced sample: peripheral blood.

CDR3 sequence: CASSLASGGYNEQFF. CDR3 nucleotides: TGCGCCAGCAGCTTGGCTAGCGGGGGTTACAATGAGCAGTTCTTC. V and J are TRBV5-1 and TRBJ2-1; 10 bases fit TRBD2. The V gene end was trimmed by 0 bases and the J gene end by 4 bases; junction bases not matched to a gene: 1. Germline CDR1 SGHRS, CDR2 YFSETQ. This CDR3 spans 15 amino acids.